These 9 T cell receptor beta chains were all obtained from the same sample, sequenced in a study of T cells after yellow fever vaccination. TCRdb re-analysed the 5' RACE reads in MiXCR, keeping a single row per CDR3 protein. The sample lists around 590,000 distinct CDR3 sequences; approximately 13% were seen once. The input for sequencing was PBMCs, taken on the day of the yellow fever booster vaccination. The receptors were sampled from a young man who received the YFV17D yellow fever vaccine.

This clonotype was detected only a few times. The rearrangement links TRBV12-3 or TRBV12-4 to TRBJ1-1; D perhaps matches TRBD1 (6 bases). The V end lost 5 bases, the J end lost 5 bases, and 15 bases lay between the germline ends. The CDR3 length is 14 residues. The CDR3, as DNA: TGTGCCAGCAGTCGGAGACAGGTTGGGACTGAAGCTTTCTTT. Its translation is CASSRRQVGTEAFF.

This clonotype was seen only a few times. The DNA is left out, because the CDR3 cannot be placed on it with certainty; the CDR3 is given as TCRdb lists it. This chain uses TRBV11-2 with TRBJ2-3; TRBD1, the table's D call, was not compared with the DNA. Germline-derived CDR1 and CDR2 are SGHAT and FQNNGV. The CDR3 region is 18 residues in length, termini included. The CDR3 spells CASSPFGRTGFLADTQYF.

There are a few counts of this clonotype. The chain combines TRBV18 with TRBJ2-7, with 11 bases aligning to TRBD2. V was pared by 5 bases and J by 6 bases, with 9 bases of the junction left unmatched. Germline V gene data show CDR1 as KGHSH and CDR2 as LQKENI. The CDR3 extends over 15 amino acids. DNA for the CDR3: TGTGCCAGCTCAAAAACTAGCGGGAGTAGCTCCGAGCAGTACTTC. Residues: CASSKTSGSSSEQYF. Variable domain in full (rest from reference TRBV18 and TRBJ2-7): NAGVMQNPRHLVRRRGQEARLRCSPMKGHSHVYWYRQLPEEGLKFMVYLQKENIIDESGMPKERFSAEFPKEGPSILRIQQVVRGDSAAYFCASSKTSGSSSEQYFGPGTRLTVT.

This clonotype was detected ten times or more. The J gene is TRBJ2-5, the V gene TRBV12-3 or TRBV12-4; possibly TRBD2 for D (8 bases). Trimming cost V 5 bases and J 5 bases, with 18 bases left between them. The CDR3 has 15 residues. This CDR3 reads CASSPGGGGGETQYF. The DNA for the CDR3 is TGTGCCAGCAGTCCGGGGGGGGGAGGGGGCGAGACCCAGTACTTC.

This clonotype showed up just a few times. The rearrangement uses TRBV21-1 and TRBJ2-2. TRBV21-1 is a pseudogene. The CDR3 is 12 amino acids. Here the CDR3 reads CASSKATGELFF. CDR3 coding DNA: TGTGCCAGCAGCAAAGCCACCGGGGAGCTGTTTTTT.

Comment on this clonotype: With a much larger clone just one base away, this may be a read error. The V gene is TRBV29-1, the J gene TRBJ2-1; TRBD2 matches at 8 bases. Germline-derived CDR1 and CDR2 are SQVTM and ANQGSEA. The V and J ends lost 3 bases and 4 bases, in that order; junction bases with no gene match: 11. CDR3 length: 16 amino acids. DNA for the CDR3: TGCAGCGTTGACTCGAGAACTAGCGGCATATACAATGAGCAGTTCTTC. It yields the protein CSVDSRTSGIYNEQFF.

This clonotype was seen a handful of times. The rearrangement links TRBV20-1 to TRBJ2-7, with no clear D. This CDR3 is 12 amino acids long. Germline V CDR1 and CDR2: DFQATT, SNEGSKA (reference sequence). Trimming stripped 0 bases from V and 3 bases from J, with 6 bases between. The CDR3 region is CSARDVLYEQYF. The CDR3 DNA follows: TGCAGTGCTAGAGACGTACTCTACGAGCAGTACTTC.

A few counts support this clonotype. V gene TRBV6-1 combines with J gene TRBJ2-2, with 11 bases identical to TRBD2. The germline V gene has CDR1 MNHNS and CDR2 SASEGT. The CDR3 totals 14 residues. Unmatched junction bases numbered 4, after V lost 8 bases and J lost 5 bases. In nucleotides, the CDR3 is TGTGCCAGCTTAGGGACTAGCGGAACCGGGGAGCTGTTTTTT. This gives the protein CASLGTSGTGELFF.

This clonotype was seen only a few times. The J gene is TRBJ2-7, the V gene TRBV28; D unresolved. There are 14 residues in the CDR3. The ends were cut back, 2 bases at V and 0 bases at J, with 8 bases in the middle. Looked up from germline, CDR1 is MDHEN and CDR2 is SYDVKM. The chain's CDR3 is CASSLLDDSYEQYF. CDR3 bases: TGTGCCAGCAGTTTACTGGACGACTCCTACGAGCAGTACTTC.